This T cell receptor (beta chain) was captured by sequencing in a study of post-analysis software for immune sequencing data. Study results and limitations: The study found TRBV5-6, TRBV5-1 and TRBV20-1 among five or six TRBV segments more frequent in patients than controls.

Germline lookup yields CDR1 LNHNV and CDR2 YYDKDF (reference sequence). This CDR3 is 12 amino acids long. V lost 0 bases and J 1 base, leaving 0 bases between the germline ends. The library was made from cDNA and included unique molecular identifiers. TCRdb redid the calling of the PCR reads with MiXCR, one entry per CDR3 protein. This table holds hundreds of thousands of distinct CDR3 sequences, about 32% found once. This clonotype was seen repeatedly, ten times or more. What it recognizes is unknown. V is TRBV15 and J is TRBJ2-5, with D uncertain. The specimen sequenced was blood. This TCR came from a girl aged 5 to 17 with multiple sclerosis. Here the CDR3 DNA reads TGTGCCACCAGCAGAGACCAAGAGACCCAGTACTTC. Amino acids: CATSRDQETQYF.